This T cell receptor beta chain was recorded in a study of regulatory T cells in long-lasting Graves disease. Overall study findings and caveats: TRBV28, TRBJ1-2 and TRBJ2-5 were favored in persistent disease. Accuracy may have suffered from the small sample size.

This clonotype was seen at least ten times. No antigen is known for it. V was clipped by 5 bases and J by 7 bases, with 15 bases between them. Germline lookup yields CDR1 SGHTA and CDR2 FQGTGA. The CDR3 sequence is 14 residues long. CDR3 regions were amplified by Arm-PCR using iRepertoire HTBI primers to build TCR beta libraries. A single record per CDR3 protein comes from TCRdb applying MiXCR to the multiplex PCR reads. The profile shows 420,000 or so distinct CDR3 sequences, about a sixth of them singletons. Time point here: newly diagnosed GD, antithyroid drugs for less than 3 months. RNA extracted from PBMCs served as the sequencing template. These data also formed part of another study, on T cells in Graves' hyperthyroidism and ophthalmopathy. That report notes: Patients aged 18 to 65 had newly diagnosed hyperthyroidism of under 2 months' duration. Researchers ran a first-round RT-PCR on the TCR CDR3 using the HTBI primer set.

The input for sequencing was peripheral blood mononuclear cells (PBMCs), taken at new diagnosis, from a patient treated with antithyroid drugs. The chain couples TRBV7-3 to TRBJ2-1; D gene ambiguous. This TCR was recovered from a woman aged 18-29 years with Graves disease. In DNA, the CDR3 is TGTGCCAGCAGCCCCGGTTGGGTGGGGAATGAGCAGTTCTTC. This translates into CASSPGWVGNEQFF.